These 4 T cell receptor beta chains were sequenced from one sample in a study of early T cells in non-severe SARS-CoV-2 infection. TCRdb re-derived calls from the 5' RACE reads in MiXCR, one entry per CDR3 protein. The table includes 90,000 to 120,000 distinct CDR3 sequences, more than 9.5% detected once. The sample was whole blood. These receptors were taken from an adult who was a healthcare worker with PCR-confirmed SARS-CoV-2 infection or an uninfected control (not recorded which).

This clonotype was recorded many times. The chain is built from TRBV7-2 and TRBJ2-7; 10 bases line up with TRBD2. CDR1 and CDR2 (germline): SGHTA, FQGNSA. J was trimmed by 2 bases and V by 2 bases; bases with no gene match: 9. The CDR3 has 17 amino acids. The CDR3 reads CASSLPLKREGAYEQYF. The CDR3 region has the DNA TGTGCCAGCAGCTTACCCCTTAAGCGGGAGGGGGCCTACGAGCAGTACTTC.

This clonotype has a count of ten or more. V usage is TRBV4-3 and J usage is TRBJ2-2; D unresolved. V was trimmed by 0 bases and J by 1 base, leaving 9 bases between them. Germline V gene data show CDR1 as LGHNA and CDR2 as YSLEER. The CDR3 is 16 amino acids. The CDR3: CASSQDWAMNTGELFF. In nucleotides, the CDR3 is TGCGCCAGCAGCCAAGATTGGGCCATGAACACCGGGGAGCTGTTTTTT.

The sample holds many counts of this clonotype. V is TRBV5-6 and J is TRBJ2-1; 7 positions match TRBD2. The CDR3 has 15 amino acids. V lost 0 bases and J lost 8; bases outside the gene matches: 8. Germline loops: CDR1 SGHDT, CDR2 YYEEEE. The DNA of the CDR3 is TGTGCCAGCAGCTTGGCGGAGCGGGGTCGGGATGAGCAGTTCTTC. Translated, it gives CASSLAERGRDEQFF.

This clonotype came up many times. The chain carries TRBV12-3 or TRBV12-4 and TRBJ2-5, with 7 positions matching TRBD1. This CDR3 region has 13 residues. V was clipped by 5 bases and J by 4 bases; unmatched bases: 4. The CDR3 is CASSPGTAETQYF. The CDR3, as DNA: TGTGCCAGCAGTCCCGGGACAGCAGAGACCCAGTACTTC.